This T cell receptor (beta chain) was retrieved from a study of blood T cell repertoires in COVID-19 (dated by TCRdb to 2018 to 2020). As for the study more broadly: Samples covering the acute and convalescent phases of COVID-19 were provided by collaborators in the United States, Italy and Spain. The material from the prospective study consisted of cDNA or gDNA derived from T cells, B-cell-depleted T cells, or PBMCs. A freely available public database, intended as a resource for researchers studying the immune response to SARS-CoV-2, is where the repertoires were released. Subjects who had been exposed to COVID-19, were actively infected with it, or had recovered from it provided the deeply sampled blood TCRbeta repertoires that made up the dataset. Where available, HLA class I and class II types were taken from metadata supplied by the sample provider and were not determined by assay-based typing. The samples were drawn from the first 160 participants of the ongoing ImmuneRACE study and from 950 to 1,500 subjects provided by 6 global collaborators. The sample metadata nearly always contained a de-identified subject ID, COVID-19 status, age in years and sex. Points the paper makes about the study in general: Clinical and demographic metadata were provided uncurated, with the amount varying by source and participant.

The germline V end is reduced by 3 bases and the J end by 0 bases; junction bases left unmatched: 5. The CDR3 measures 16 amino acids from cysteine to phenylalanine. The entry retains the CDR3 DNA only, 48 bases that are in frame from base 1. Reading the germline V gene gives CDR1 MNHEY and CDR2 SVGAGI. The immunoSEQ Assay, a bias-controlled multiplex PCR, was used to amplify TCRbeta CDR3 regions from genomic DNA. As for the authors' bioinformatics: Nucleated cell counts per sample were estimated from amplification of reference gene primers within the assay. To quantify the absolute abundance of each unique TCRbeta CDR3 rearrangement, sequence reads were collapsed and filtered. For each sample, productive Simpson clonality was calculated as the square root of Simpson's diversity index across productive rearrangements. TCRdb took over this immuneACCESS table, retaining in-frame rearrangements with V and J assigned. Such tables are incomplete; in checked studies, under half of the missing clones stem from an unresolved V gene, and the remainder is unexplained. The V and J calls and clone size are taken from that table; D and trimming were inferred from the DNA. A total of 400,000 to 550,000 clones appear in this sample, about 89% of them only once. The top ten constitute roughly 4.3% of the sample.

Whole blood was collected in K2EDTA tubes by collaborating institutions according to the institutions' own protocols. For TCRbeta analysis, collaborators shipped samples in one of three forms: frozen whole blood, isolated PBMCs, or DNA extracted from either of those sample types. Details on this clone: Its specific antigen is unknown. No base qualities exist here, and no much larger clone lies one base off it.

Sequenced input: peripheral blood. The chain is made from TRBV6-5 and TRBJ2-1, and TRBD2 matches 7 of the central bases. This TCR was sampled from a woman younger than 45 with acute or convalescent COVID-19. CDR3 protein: CASSYWRGSSYNEQFF. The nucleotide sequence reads TGTGCCAGCAGTTATTGGCGGGGGAGCTCCTACAATGAGCAGTTCTTC.